One and the same sample provided the 21 T cell receptor beta chains below, sequenced in a study of T cell repertoires in cytomegalovirus infection. Each CDR3 protein gets one entry after TCRdb re-called the reads with MiXCR. The repertoire includes hundreds of thousands of distinct CDR3 sequences, more than 20% of them detected once, and 8% sits in the top ten. Material: CD8+ T cells from PBMCs. Source of these receptors: a human donor in good health (CMV status not recorded). Some clones in this sample may be carry-over from other donors' samples.

The chain combines TRBV29-1 with TRBJ2-7; D may match TRBD1 or TRBD2 (5 bases each). The CDR3 has 12 amino acids. Trimming removed 3 bases from V and 2 bases from J, with 8 bases in between. The germline CDR1 and CDR2 sequences are SQVTM and ANQGSEA. CDR3 amino acids: CSVDTGPYEQYF. For the CDR3, the DNA is TGCAGCGTTGATACGGGACCCTACGAGCAGTACTTC.

This clonotype was counted many times. V and J are TRBV12-3 or TRBV12-4 and TRBJ1-2; TRBD1 might be the D (5 bases). There are 13 residues in the CDR3. Trimming took 5 bases from V and 8 from J, leaving 15 bases between them. The CDR3 loop is CASSAWDVVGYTF. As DNA, the CDR3 is TGTGCCAGCAGTGCATGGGACGTGGTAGGCTACACCTTC.

J is TRBJ2-5 and V is TRBV12-3 or TRBV12-4, with D perhaps matching TRBD1 (6 bases). The CDR3 has 15 residues. V was clipped by 1 base and J by 5 bases, with 14 bases between them. The CDR3 sequence: CASSLGQGLWETQYF. Here the CDR3 DNA reads TGTGCCAGCAGTTTAGGGCAGGGGCTTTGGGAGACCCAGTACTTC.

The chain couples TRBV4-1 to TRBJ1-5; 8 nucleotides agree with TRBD1. The CDR3 extends over 16 amino acids. CDR1 MGHRA and CDR2 YSYEKL come from the germline V gene. Trimming at V came to 2 bases and at J to 4 bases, leaving 7 bases not matched to a gene. DNA for the CDR3: TGCGCCAGCAGCCAATCCGACCGGACAGGGAATCAGCCCCAGCATTTT. The encoded protein is CASSQSDRTGNQPQHF.

At least ten counts were recorded for this clonotype. The chain links TRBV7-2 to TRBJ2-5; 9 bases fit TRBD2. The length of the CDR3 is 16 residues. J lost 5 bases, V lost 0 bases, and 7 bases had no gene match. Germline CDR1 and CDR2: SGHTA and FQGNSA. CDR3 nucleotide sequence: TGTGCCAGCAGCTTAGCGCTCTTAGCGGGGGACGAGACCCAGTACTTC. Encoded protein: CASSLALLAGDETQYF.

The chain is built from TRBV13 and TRBJ2-1; TRBD2 is a possible D gene (5 bases). Germline loops: CDR1 PRHDT, CDR2 FYEKMQ (reference sequence). Trimming stripped 4 bases from V and 7 bases from J, with 11 bases between. This CDR3 comprises 13 residues. The CDR3 region is CASSWERGNEQFF. The CDR3 nucleotides read TGTGCCAGCAGCTGGGAACGCGGGAATGAGCAGTTCTTC.

As to this clonotype: A read error is possible here, since a much larger clone lies one base away. The chain joins TRBV10-3 to TRBJ2-1; TRBD2 agrees at 9 bases. This CDR3 is built from 17 residues. The V and J ends lost 0 bases and 3 bases, in that order; junction bases with no gene match: 6. Germline assignment: CDR1 ENHRY and CDR2 SYGVKD. For the CDR3, the DNA is TGTGCCATCAGTGAGTCGATGGCTAGCGGGGACTACAATGAGCAGTTCTTC. This codes for CAISESMASGDYNEQFF.

In the case of this clonotype: Given a much more abundant clone one base away, this may be a read error. This chain connects TRBV7-2 to TRBJ2-1; D might be TRBD1 (5 bases). CDR1 is SGHTA, CDR2 FQGNSA, per germline. The V and J ends lost 5 bases and 10 bases respectively, with 21 bases between them. CDR3 length equals 15 residues. The CDR3 bases are TGTGCCAGCAGCCCCCCGAGACAGAGAGTCGGAGAGCAGTTCTTC. This translates into CASSPPRQRVGEQFF.

This sequence joins TRBV20-1 and TRBJ2-1; 12 positions agree with TRBD2. This CDR3 is 15 amino acids long. In germline, CDR1 is DFQATT, CDR2 SNEGSKA (reference sequence). J gave up 11 bases and V 0 bases, and 8 bases lay outside the gene matches. CDR3 sequence: CSARDQTSGGRQQFF. The CDR3 nucleotides read TGCAGTGCTAGAGATCAGACTAGCGGGGGTCGGCAGCAGTTCTTC.

This clonotype was counted a single time. The chain recombines TRBV6-6 with TRBJ1-5; D is unresolved. CDR1 is MNHNY, CDR2 SVGAGI, per germline (reference sequence). The CDR3 is made up of 13 amino acids. Trimming took off 6 bases at V and 7 bases at J, with 13 bases between the two ends. The chain's CDR3 is CASSPGWSQPQHF. CDR3 sequence (DNA): TGTGCCAGCAGCCCCGGGTGGAGCCAGCCCCAGCATTTT.

This clonotype was counted a few times. The rearrangement joins TRBV2 to TRBJ2-5; 8 bases match TRBD1. V lost 5 bases and J lost 4; bases outside the gene matches: 9. The CDR3 consists of 15 residues. Germline values: CDR1 SNHLY, CDR2 FYNNEI. This CDR3 reads CASSPWTGTPETQYF. CDR3 sequence (DNA): TGTGCCAGCAGTCCATGGACAGGGACCCCAGAGACCCAGTACTTC.

This chain joins TRBV7-6 and TRBJ2-7, with 12 positions matching TRBD2. CDR3 length: 16 residues. V lost 2 bases to trimming and J lost 6 bases; unmatched junction nucleotides: 8. Per germline, CDR1 SGHVS and CDR2 FNYEAQ. CDR3 sequence: CASSLRTSGVPAEQYV. The CDR3 nucleotides read TGTGCCAGCAGCTTACGGACTAGCGGGGTGCCGGCCGAGCAGTACGTC.

At least ten counts were recorded for this clonotype. This chain uses TRBV7-6 with TRBJ2-1; 9 nucleotides line up with TRBD2. CDR1 and CDR2 from the germline V gene are SGHVS and FNYEAQ. The CDR3 runs 16 residues. V lost 6 bases to trimming and J lost 2 bases; unmatched junction nucleotides: 8. The chain's CDR3 is CASSSGERGAYNEQFF. CDR3 sequence (DNA): TGTGCCAGCAGTTCCGGCGAGCGGGGGGCCTACAATGAGCAGTTCTTC.

This clonotype was counted a few times. The J gene is TRBJ2-7, the V gene TRBV10-3; D unclear. The CDR3 length is 15 residues. In germline, CDR1 is ENHRY, CDR2 SYGVKD. Trimming removed 8 bases from V and 0 bases from J, with 17 bases in between. The CDR3 DNA reads as TGTGCCATCCGGAAGCGAAACTTTAGCTCCTACGAGCAGTACTTC. Protein sequence: CAIRKRNFSSYEQYF.

The sample holds a few counts of this clonotype. J is TRBJ2-1 and V is TRBV27, with D tentatively TRBD2 (6 bases). Germline loops: CDR1 MNHEY, CDR2 SMNVEV (reference sequence). Trimming took off 1 base at V and 5 bases at J, with 9 bases between the two ends. The CDR3 extends over 14 amino acids. DNA for the CDR3: TGTGCCAGCAGTTTATTCGGGAGTAACAATGAGCAGTTCTTC. Residues: CASSLFGSNNEQFF.

With regard to this clonotype: Likely a read error: the CDR3 ends without its conserved phenylalanine or tryptophan. V and J are TRBV7-2 and TRBJ2-3; 9 nucleotides align to TRBD1. The CDR3 contains 15 residues. Germline-derived CDR1 and CDR2 are SGHTA and FQGNSA. V lost 5 bases, J lost 4 bases, and 7 bases stayed unmatched. CDR3 loop: CASSPTGGSADTQYY. CDR3 nucleotides: TGTGCCAGCAGCCCAACAGGGGGCTCGGCAGATACGCAGTATTAT.

This chain links TRBV27 with TRBJ2-2; D might be TRBD2 (5 bases). The CDR3 has 16 amino acids. Germline V gene lookup returns CDR1 MNHEY and CDR2 SMNVEV (reference sequence). V was trimmed by 5 bases and J by 1 base, leaving 14 bases between them. CDR3 sequence (DNA): TGTGCCAGCAGTCTAAACCCCGGGATGAACACCGGGGAGCTGTTTTTT. Its protein is CASSLNPGMNTGELFF.

The gene calls are TRBV20-1 and TRBJ2-7; TRBD1 matches at 10 bases. The CDR3 length is 15 residues. CDR1 DFQATT and CDR2 SNEGSKA come from the germline V gene (reference sequence). V shed 5 bases, J shed 4 bases, and the junction held 11 bases outside the gene matches. CDR3 protein: CSAEPGQGFGYEQYF. CDR3 nucleotides: TGCAGTGCTGAGCCGGGACAGGGGTTTGGATACGAGCAGTACTTC.

The chain recombines TRBV12-3 or TRBV12-4 with TRBJ2-1; 8 nucleotides align to TRBD2. Trimming at V came to 6 bases and at J to 0 bases, leaving 10 bases not matched to a gene. This CDR3 spans 17 amino acids. The CDR3 spells CASSPQGGGSSYNEQFF. CDR3 DNA: TGTGCCAGCAGCCCCCAGGGCGGGGGGAGCTCCTACAATGAGCAGTTCTTC.

This clonotype was picked up a small number of times. The chain recombines TRBV28 with TRBJ2-7; possibly TRBD1 for D (6 bases). V lost 4 bases and J lost 3, with 13 bases in between. This CDR3 comprises 14 residues. Looked up from germline, CDR1 is MDHEN and CDR2 is SYDVKM. This CDR3 is CASSSLDRFYEQYV. Written as DNA, the CDR3 is TGTGCCAGCAGTTCCTTGGACAGATTCTACGAGCAGTACGTC.

This clonotype showed up just a few times. This chain links TRBV7-9 with TRBJ1-2; 9 bases are a match to TRBD1. With 3 bases clipped from V and 6 bases from J, the junction kept 5 bases outside the gene matches. Germline loops: CDR1 SEHNR, CDR2 FQNEAQ (reference sequence). The CDR3 covers 14 residues. The CDR3 spells CASSFRTGENGYTF. The CDR3 nucleotides read TGTGCCAGCAGCTTCCGGACAGGGGAGAATGGCTACACCTTC.